This is a list of T cell receptor beta chains from one sample in a study of graft-versus-host responses after intestinal transplantation. Data came from immunoSEQ multiplex PCR; TCRdb stores just in-frame clones and leaves some out. The sample lists approximately 90,000 clones, about nine tenths occurring once. These receptors' antigens are unknown. Sequenced here: unstimulated CD4+ T cells sorted from spleen or lymph node cells, sampled before transplant. The receptor set was obtained from a human donor who was the organ donor for an intestinal transplant. Both conserved end residues are part of each CDR3. Each record gives: clone size, V gene, J gene, D gene, CDR3 DNA, CDR3 protein. A D gene is named only where the DNA matches it firmly. The size field is filled for only some rows; it gives once, few, many or a size class.

clone size: NA
V gene: TRBV4-1
J gene: TRBJ2-1
D gene: TRBD2
CDR3 DNA: TGCGCCAGCAGCCCCTGGGGGGGGGTGAGGCACTCCTACAATGAGCAGTTCTTC
CDR3 protein: CASSPWGGVRHSYNEQFF

clone size: NA
V gene: TRBV25-1
J gene: TRBJ2-7
D gene: TRBD1
CDR3 DNA: TGTGCCAGCAGTGGGGACAGGGAGAACTACGAGCAGTACTTC
CDR3 protein: CASSGDRENYEQYF

clone size: once
V gene: TRBV13
J gene: TRBJ2-1
D gene: TRBD2
CDR3 DNA: TGTGCCAGCAGCTTAACGACTAGCGGGATTGAGAATGAGCAGTTCTTC
CDR3 protein: CASSLTTSGIENEQFF

clone size: NA
V gene: TRBV28
J gene: TRBJ1-1
D gene: TRBD1
CDR3 DNA: TGTGCCAGCAGATCCACAGGGGGCGCTTACGTGAACACTGAAGCTTTCTTT
CDR3 protein: CASRSTGGAYVNTEAFF

clone size: few
V gene: TRBV7-8
J gene: TRBJ2-1
D gene: TRBD2
CDR3 DNA: TGTGCCAGCAGCCCGCGGACTAGCGGATCCTACAATGAGCAGTTCTTC
CDR3 protein: CASSPRTSGSYNEQFF

clone size: NA
V gene: TRBV7-2
J gene: TRBJ2-4
D gene: TRBD1
CDR3 DNA: TGTGCCAGCAGCTTAGAGGGGCACAGGGGTAACCAGTACTTC
CDR3 protein: CASSLEGHRGNQYF

clone size: NA
V gene: TRBV18
J gene: TRBJ2-1
D gene: NA
CDR3 DNA: TGTGCCAGCTCACCAGAAATCATGAAGGGGTGGAATGAGCAGTTCTTC
CDR3 protein: CASSPEIMKGWNEQFF

clone size: few
V gene: TRBV7-9
J gene: TRBJ2-5
D gene: NA
CDR3 DNA: TGTGCCAGCATCCCAGGGGGACTGCTACAAGAGACCCAGTACTTC
CDR3 protein: CASIPGGLLQETQYF

clone size: NA
V gene: TRBV9
J gene: TRBJ2-3
D gene: TRBD1
CDR3 DNA: TGTGCCAGCAGCCCACGACAGGGGAACACAGATACGCAGTATTTT
CDR3 protein: CASSPRQGNTDTQYF

clone size: NA
V gene: TRBV9
J gene: TRBJ2-2
D gene: TRBD1
CDR3 DNA: TGTGCCAGCAGCGTGGTGGGACAGGTTGAGGGGGAGCTGTTTTTT
CDR3 protein: CASSVVGQVEGELFF

clone size: NA
V gene: TRBV9
J gene: TRBJ1-1
D gene: NA
CDR3 DNA: TGTGCCAGCAGCCCCGGAGGGAACACTGAAGCTTTCTTT
CDR3 protein: CASSPGGNTEAFF

clone size: NA
V gene: TRBV2
J gene: TRBJ2-5
D gene: TRBD2
CDR3 DNA: TGTGCCAGCGGGTCCACTAGCGGGAGGGCCGGTCCGGGGGAGACCCAGTACTTC
CDR3 protein: CASGSTSGRAGPGETQYF

clone size: NA
V gene: TRBV28
J gene: TRBJ1-2
D gene: TRBD1
CDR3 DNA: TGTGCCAGCAGGGCGGGACAGGGGCTTGGCTACACCTTC
CDR3 protein: CASRAGQGLGYTF

clone size: NA
V gene: TRBV9
J gene: TRBJ1-2
D gene: TRBD1
CDR3 DNA: TGTGCCAGCAGTCGGACAGGGAACTATGGCTACACCTTC
CDR3 protein: CASSRTGNYGYTF

clone size: once
V gene: TRBV11-2
J gene: TRBJ2-7
D gene: NA
CDR3 DNA: TGTGCCAGCAGCCCAGCTCTGCGGGCTGTCTACGAGCAGTACTTC
CDR3 protein: CASSPALRAVYEQYF

clone size: NA
V gene: TRBV14
J gene: TRBJ1-1
D gene: NA
CDR3 DNA: TGTGCCAGCAGCCCATTCATCAACACTGAAGCTTTCTTT
CDR3 protein: CASSPFINTEAFF

clone size: NA
V gene: TRBV21-1
J gene: TRBJ2-7
D gene: NA
CDR3 DNA: TGTGCCAGCAGCATTCCAGGGGGCGCGCGGGAGCAGTACTTC
CDR3 protein: CASSIPGGAREQYF

clone size: NA
V gene: TRBV7-8
J gene: TRBJ2-3
D gene: NA
CDR3 DNA: TGTGCCAGCAGCTTAGCGAAGCCAAGCACAGATACGCAGTATTTT
CDR3 protein: CASSLAKPSTDTQYF

clone size: NA
V gene: TRBV15
J gene: TRBJ2-7
D gene: NA
CDR3 DNA: TGTGCCACCGGAGTCGGTGGGTCGGGTTCCTACGAGCAGTACTTC
CDR3 protein: CATGVGGSGSYEQYF

clone size: NA
V gene: TRBV21-1
J gene: TRBJ1-2
D gene: NA
CDR3 DNA: TGTGCCAGCAGATTTAAAAGATCCGGGACAGGGGGCGCGGACTATGGCTACACCTTC
CDR3 protein: CASRFKRSGTGGADYGYTF

clone size: few
V gene: TRBV6-5
J gene: TRBJ2-7
D gene: TRBD1
CDR3 DNA: TGTGCCAGCAGTTACTCGAGACAGGGGACCACCTACGAGCAGTACTTC
CDR3 protein: CASSYSRQGTTYEQYF

clone size: NA
V gene: TRBV20-1
J gene: TRBJ1-1
D gene: NA
CDR3 DNA: TGCAGTGCTACTAGGGGCACTGAAGCTTTCTTT
CDR3 protein: CSATRGTEAFF

clone size: NA
V gene: TRBV2
J gene: TRBJ2-5
D gene: TRBD1
CDR3 DNA: TGTGCCAGCGCAGACAGGGATAAAGAGACCCAGTACTTC
CDR3 protein: CASADRDKETQYF

clone size: NA
V gene: TRBV19
J gene: TRBJ2-3
D gene: TRBD1
CDR3 DNA: TGTGCCAGTAGGGCCGGGACAGGGGGCACAGATACGCAGTATTTT
CDR3 protein: CASRAGTGGTDTQYF

clone size: NA
V gene: TRBV29-1
J gene: TRBJ1-2
D gene: NA
CDR3 DNA: TGCAGCGTTGACGGGAGGGAGCCACTAAACTATGGCTACACCTTC
CDR3 protein: CSVDGREPLNYGYTF

clone size: NA
V gene: TRBV4-1
J gene: TRBJ2-6
D gene: NA
CDR3 DNA: TGCGCCAGCAGCCAAGATGGAGGTTTCCTCTCTGGGGCCAACGTCCTGACTTTC
CDR3 protein: CASSQDGGFLSGANVLTF

clone size: NA
V gene: TRBV5-3
J gene: TRBJ1-1
D gene: NA
CDR3 DNA: TGTGCCAGAAGCTCCCACCGCACCAACTACAGGGTGGGGAACACTGAAGCTTTCTTT
CDR3 protein: CARSSHRTNYRVGNTEAFF

clone size: NA
V gene: TRBV30
J gene: TRBJ1-5
D gene: TRBD1
CDR3 DNA: TGTGCCTGGAGTCCTCCCCGGCAGGGGGCGAGATGGGGCAATCAGCCCCAGCATTTT
CDR3 protein: CAWSPPRQGARWGNQPQHF

clone size: NA
V gene: TRBV11-3
J gene: TRBJ2-7
D gene: TRBD1
CDR3 DNA: TGTGCCAGCAGCCCGGGACAGGGGCACTACGAGCAGTACTTC
CDR3 protein: CASSPGQGHYEQYF

clone size: NA
V gene: TRBV7-9
J gene: TRBJ1-3
D gene: TRBD1
CDR3 DNA: TGTGCCAGCGCTTATGGGACAGGGGGAAACACCATATATTTT
CDR3 protein: CASAYGTGGNTIYF

clone size: NA
V gene: TRBV5-4
J gene: TRBJ1-4
D gene: NA
CDR3 DNA: TGTGCCAGCAGCCTCGACAGTAAGACTGAAAAACTGTTTTTT
CDR3 protein: CASSLDSKTEKLFF

clone size: NA
V gene: TRBV7-2
J gene: TRBJ2-1
D gene: TRBD1
CDR3 DNA: TGTGCCAGCAGCTCGGACAGGGTGCGGAGCAATGAGCAGTTCTTC
CDR3 protein: CASSSDRVRSNEQFF